The 2 T cell receptor beta chains in this list originate from one sample, sequenced in a study of T cells after yellow fever vaccination. TCRdb re-called the 5' RACE reads with MiXCR, one entry per CDR3 protein. The table lists some 250,000 distinct CDR3 sequences, approximately 3.6% of them singletons. Source: PBMCs, taken 15 days after the yellow fever booster vaccination. Source of these receptors: a man between 18 and 35 years old who received the YFV17D yellow fever vaccine.

This clonotype was counted at least ten times. The V call is TRBV7-2, the J call TRBJ2-7; possibly TRBD2 for D (6 bases). CDR1 is SGHTA and CDR2 is FQGNSA in the germline V gene. The CDR3 extends over 14 amino acids. Trimming shortened V by 1 base and J by 0 bases, and 7 bases separated the two germline ends. CDR3 protein: CASSLDGSSYEQYV. CDR3 in DNA: TGTGCCAGCAGCTTAGACGGGAGCTCCTACGAGCAGTACGTC.

This clonotype was counted many times. The chain recombines TRBV3-1 with TRBJ1-2, with a tentative D call TRBD1 (5 bases). Germline CDR1 LGHDT, CDR2 YNNKEL (reference sequence). V lost 5 bases and J lost 2, with 9 bases in between. The CDR3 runs 13 residues. In nucleotides, the CDR3 is TGTGCCAGCAGCAACCGGGGCAACTATGGCTACACCTTC. This gives the protein CASSNRGNYGYTF.